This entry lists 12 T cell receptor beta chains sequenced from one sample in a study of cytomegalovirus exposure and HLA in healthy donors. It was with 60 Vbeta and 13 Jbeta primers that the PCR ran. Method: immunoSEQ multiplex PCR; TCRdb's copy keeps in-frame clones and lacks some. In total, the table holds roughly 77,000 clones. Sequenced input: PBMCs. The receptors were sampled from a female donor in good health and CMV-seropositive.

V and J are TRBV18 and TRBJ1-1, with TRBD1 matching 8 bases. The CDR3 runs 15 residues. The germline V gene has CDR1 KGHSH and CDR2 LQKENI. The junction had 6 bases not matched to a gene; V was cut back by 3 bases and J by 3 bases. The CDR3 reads CASSPVGTGDTEAFF. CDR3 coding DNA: TGTGCCAGCTCACCGGTAGGGACAGGCGACACTGAAGCTTTCTTT. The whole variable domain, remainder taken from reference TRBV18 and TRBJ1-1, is NAGVMQNPRHLVRRRGQEARLRCSPMKGHSHVYWYRQLPEEGLKFMVYLQKENIIDESGMPKERFSAEFPKEGPSILRIQQVVRGDSAAYFCASSPVGTGDTEAFFGQGTRLTVV.

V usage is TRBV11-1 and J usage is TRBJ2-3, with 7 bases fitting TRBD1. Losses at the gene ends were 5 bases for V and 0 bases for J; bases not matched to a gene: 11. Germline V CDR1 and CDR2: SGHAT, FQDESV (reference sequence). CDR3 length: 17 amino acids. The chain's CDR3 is CASSPRQGSPSTDTQYF. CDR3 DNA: TGTGCCAGCAGCCCCAGACAGGGCTCCCCAAGCACAGATACGCAGTATTTT.

The chain's CDR3 is CASRSPGGLGNIQYF. As DNA, the CDR3 is TGTGCCAGTAGAAGTCCAGGGGGCCTTGGAAACATTCAGTACTTC. The rearrangement uses TRBV19 and TRBJ2-4; 8 bases line up with TRBD1. The CDR3 runs 15 residues. After removal of 6 bases from V and 6 bases from J, the junction contained 10 bases not matched to a gene. From germline, CDR1 is LNHDA and CDR2 SQIVND (reference sequence).

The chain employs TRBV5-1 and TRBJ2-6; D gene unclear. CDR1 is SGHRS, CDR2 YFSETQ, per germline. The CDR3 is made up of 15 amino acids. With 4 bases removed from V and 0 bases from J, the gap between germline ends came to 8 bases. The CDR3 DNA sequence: TGCGCCAGCAGCACAGTCTTCTCTGGGGCCAACGTCCTGACTTTC. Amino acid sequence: CASSTVFSGANVLTF.

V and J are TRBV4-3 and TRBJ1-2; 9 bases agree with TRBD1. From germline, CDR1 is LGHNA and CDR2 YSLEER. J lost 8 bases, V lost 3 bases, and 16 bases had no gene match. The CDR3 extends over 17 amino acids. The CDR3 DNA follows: TGCGCCAGCAGCCATTCTCCCCCCTCGGGACAGGGCGACGGCTACACCTTC. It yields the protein CASSHSPPSGQGDGYTF.

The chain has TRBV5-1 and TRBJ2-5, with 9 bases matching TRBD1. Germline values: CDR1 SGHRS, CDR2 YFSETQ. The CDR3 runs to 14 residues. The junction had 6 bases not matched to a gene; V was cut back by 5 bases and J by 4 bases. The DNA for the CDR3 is TGCGCCAGCAGTCAGGGACAGGGTGGAGAGACCCAGTACTTC. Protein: CASSQGQGGETQYF.

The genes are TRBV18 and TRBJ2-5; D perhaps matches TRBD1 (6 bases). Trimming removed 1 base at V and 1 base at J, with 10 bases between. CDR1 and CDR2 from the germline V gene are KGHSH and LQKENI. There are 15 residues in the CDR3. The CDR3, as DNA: TGTGCCAGCTCACCACAAACGACAGGCCAAGAGACCCAGTACTTC. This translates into CASSPQTTGQETQYF.

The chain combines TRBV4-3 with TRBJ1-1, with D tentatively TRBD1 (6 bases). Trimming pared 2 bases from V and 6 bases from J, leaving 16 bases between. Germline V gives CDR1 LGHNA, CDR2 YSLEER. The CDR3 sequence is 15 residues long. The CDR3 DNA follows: TGCGCCAGCAGCCAATTTACAGGGAGTGTCGCTGAAGCTTTCTTT. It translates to CASSQFTGSVAEAFF.

For the CDR3, the DNA is TGTGCCAGCAGCTTAAATAGCGGGGAGGATACGCAGTATTTT. It codes for CASSLNSGEDTQYF. V and J are TRBV7-9 and TRBJ2-3; 8 nucleotides match TRBD2. The CDR3 sequence is 14 residues long. Germline trimming cut 2 bases from V and 6 bases from J; bases unmatched to any gene: 4. CDR1 is SEHNR, CDR2 FQNEAQ, per germline (reference sequence).

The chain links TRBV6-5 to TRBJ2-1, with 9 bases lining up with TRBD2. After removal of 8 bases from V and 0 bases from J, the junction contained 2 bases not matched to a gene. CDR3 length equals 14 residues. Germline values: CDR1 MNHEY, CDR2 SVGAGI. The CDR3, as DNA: TGTGCCAGCCGTAGCGGGAGCTCCTACAATGAGCAGTTCTTC. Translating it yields CASRSGSSYNEQFF.

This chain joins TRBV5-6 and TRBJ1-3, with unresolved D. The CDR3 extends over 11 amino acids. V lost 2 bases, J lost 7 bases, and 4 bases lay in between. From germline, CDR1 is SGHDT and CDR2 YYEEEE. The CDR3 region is CASSFLNTIYF. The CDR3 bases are TGTGCCAGCAGCTTTCTTAACACCATATATTTT.

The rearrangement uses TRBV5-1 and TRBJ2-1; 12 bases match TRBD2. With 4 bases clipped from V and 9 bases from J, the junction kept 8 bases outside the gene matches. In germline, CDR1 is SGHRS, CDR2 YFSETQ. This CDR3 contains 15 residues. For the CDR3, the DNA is TGCGCCAGCAGCCGCGCTAGCGGGAGGGCCCGTGAGCAGTTCTTC. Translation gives CASSRASGRAREQFF.